Each of the 13 T cell receptor beta chains below was sequenced from the same sample in a study of shared clonotypes between healthy human individuals. The data were produced by immunoSEQ multiplex PCR, yet TCRdb's version contains in-frame clones alone and is incomplete. The repertoire holds about 1.5 million clones, with around 95% as singletons. The sequenced sample consisted of naive CD4+ T cells sorted from blood. Subset of the sample: CD45RA+ positively selected. The receptors here all came from a man aged 25 to 40 in good health.

The V gene is TRBV5-4, the J gene TRBJ2-2, with a possible D match to TRBD1 (6 bases). Looked up from germline, CDR1 is SGHNT and CDR2 is YYREEE (reference sequence). The ends were cut back, 7 bases at V and 0 bases at J, with 16 bases in the middle. The CDR3 runs 16 residues. The CDR3 spells CASQVAGTPNTGELFF. The CDR3 region has the DNA TGTGCCAGCCAGGTAGCCGGGACACCGAACACCGGGGAGCTGTTTTTT.

A note on this clone: At the DNA level, this CDR3 is encoded by other sequences in the same sample as well. The chain recombines TRBV18 with TRBJ1-4, with D possibly matching TRBD1 (6 bases). Per the germline V gene, CDR1 is KGHSH and CDR2 is LQKENI. The CDR3 has 15 residues. V was shortened by 3 bases and J by 8 bases, with 16 bases between the two germline ends. CDR3 DNA sequence: TGTGCCAGCTCACCCGGCGGGGGGCTCAGGGAAAAACTGTTTTTT. This encodes CASSPGGGLREKLFF. Full variable domain (rest looked up from reference TRBV18 and TRBJ1-4): NAGVMQNPRHLVRRRGQEARLRCSPMKGHSHVYWYRQLPEEGLKFMVYLQKENIIDESGMPKERFSAEFPKEGPSILRIQQVVRGDSAAYFCASSPGGGLREKLFFGSGTQLSVL.

In its sample, this clone was seen once. The V and J genes are TRBV6-1 and TRBJ1-4, with D hard to call. This CDR3 region has 16 residues. The V end was cut by 0 bases, the J end by 8 bases, with 16 bases between. Germline CDR1 is MNHNS and CDR2 is SASEGT. The CDR3 protein is CASSEAGGFGGEKLFF. As DNA, the CDR3 is TGTGCCAGCAGTGAAGCTGGTGGGTTCGGAGGGGAAAAACTGTTTTTT.

The CDR3 nucleotides are TGTGCCAGCAGTCCCCGCAGGGGCTACGAGCAGTACTTC. Its translation: CASSPRRGYEQYF. V usage is TRBV27 and J usage is TRBJ2-7, with a possible D match to TRBD1 (6 bases). CDR1 is MNHEY and CDR2 is SMNVEV in the germline V gene (reference sequence). The CDR3 has 13 amino acids. V dropped 5 bases and J dropped 3 bases, with 11 bases sitting between them.

The chain joins TRBV7-9 to TRBJ1-1; TRBD1 matches at 8 bases. The germline gives CDR1 SEHNR, CDR2 FQNEAQ (reference sequence). The CDR3 spans 13 residues. J was trimmed by 4 bases and V by 6 bases; bases with no gene match: 4. In DNA, the CDR3 is TGTGCCAGCAGAAAAACAGGGGGCACTGAAGCTTTCTTT. This codes for CASRKTGGTEAFF.

The rearrangement joins TRBV5-4 to TRBJ2-1; TRBD2 agrees at 8 bases. V lost 3 bases, J lost 7 bases, and 3 bases stayed unmatched. CDR1 is SGHNT, CDR2 YYREEE, per germline (reference sequence). The CDR3 sequence is 13 residues long. CDR3 sequence: CASSWTSWNEQFF. The CDR3 region has the DNA TGTGCCAGCAGCTGGACTAGCTGGAATGAGCAGTTCTTC.

This sequence joins TRBV5-1 and TRBJ2-1, with D hard to call. With 5 bases removed from V and 10 bases from J, the gap between germline ends came to 22 bases. The length of the CDR3 is 15 residues. Germline CDR1 SGHRS, CDR2 YFSETQ. The CDR3 sequence: CASSGRTSITEEQFF. Here the CDR3 DNA reads TGCGCCAGCAGTGGGCGGACCTCAATCACGGAAGAGCAGTTCTTC.

This chain connects TRBV6-5 to TRBJ1-2; TRBD1 might be the D (5 bases). Germline CDR1 MNHEY, CDR2 SVGAGI. The CDR3 has 16 residues. The V end lost 0 bases, the J end lost 8 bases, and 19 bases lay between the germline ends. The CDR3 sequence: CASSYSGGAGLRGYTF. The CDR3 coding sequence is TGTGCCAGCAGTTACTCGGGGGGAGCCGGGCTTAGGGGCTACACCTTC.

The chain joins TRBV6-4 to TRBJ1-2, with 9 bases aligning to TRBD1. Unmatched junction bases numbered 3, after V lost 0 bases and J lost 4 bases. This CDR3 is built from 15 residues. The germline V gene has CDR1 MRHNA and CDR2 SNTAGT. The CDR3 coding sequence is TGTGCCAGCAGTGACTCCGGGGGACAGGGCTATGGCTACACCTTC. This codes for CASSDSGGQGYGYTF.

V and J are TRBV14 and TRBJ1-1; a weak D match, TRBD1 (5 bases). Between the trimmed V and J ends, which lost 4 bases and 4 bases, there was a span of 7 bases. Germline CDR1 reads SGHDN; CDR2 reads FVKESK. There are 12 residues in the CDR3. The DNA for the CDR3 is TGTGCCAGCAGCCTCCAGGGCACTGAAGCTTTCTTT. Its translation is CASSLQGTEAFF.

The chain recombines TRBV19 with TRBJ1-3; 7 bases are shared with TRBD1. V dropped 7 bases and J dropped 0; count of bases not matched to a gene: 9. The CDR3 runs to 16 residues. CDR1 is LNHDA, CDR2 SQIVND, per germline (reference sequence). The CDR3 reads CASTRDRGFSGNTIYF. The CDR3, as DNA: TGTGCCAGTACCCGGGACAGAGGATTCTCTGGAAACACCATATATTTT. Using reference TRBV19 and TRBJ1-3 for the parts outside the CDR3, the full variable domain is DGGITQSPKYLFRKEGQNVTLSCEQNLNHDAMYWYRQDPGQGLRLIYYSQIVNDFQKGDIAEGYSVSREKKESFPLTVTSAQKNPTAFYLCASTRDRGFSGNTIYFGEGSWLTVV.

V is TRBV29-1 and J is TRBJ2-5; the D is unclear. The V end lost 4 bases, the J end lost 4 bases, and 7 bases lay between the germline ends. Germline V gene data show CDR1 as SQVTM and CDR2 as ANQGSEA. CDR3 length: 11 residues. The CDR3 sequence is CSVALAETQYF. CDR3 coding DNA: TGCAGCGTTGCTTTGGCAGAGACCCAGTACTTC.

The rearrangement uses TRBV7-8 and TRBJ1-5; 9 bases agree with TRBD1. Germline CDR1 is SGHVS and CDR2 is FQNEAQ. This CDR3 has 15 residues. The V and J ends lost 3 bases and 5 bases, in that order; junction bases with no gene match: 5. The CDR3 DNA reads as TGTGCCAGCAGCTTGAACAGGGGGCTGGATCAGCCCCAGCATTTT. It is translated as CASSLNRGLDQPQHF.